The TCR beta chain described here comes from a study of cytomegalovirus exposure and HLA in healthy donors. The roughly 120-subject validation cohort, separate from the roughly 700-subject first cohort, included the donors. With respect to this clone: Its antigen remains unknown.

Germline V gene sequence: CDR1 SGHRS, CDR2 YFSETQ. The CDR3 loop spans 13 amino acids. Unmatched junction bases numbered 7, after V lost 4 bases and J lost 7 bases. TCRdb's copy holds only in-frame clones and misses some; the assay was immunoSEQ multiplex PCR. The sample contains over 200,000 clones, roughly 83% of which appear only once. Study outcomes and limitations: Reports showed the classifier diagnosing cytomegalovirus status with high specificity and sensitivity.

The receptor's source is a woman aged 18-29 years in good health and CMV-seronegative. This chain connects TRBV5-1 to TRBJ1-2; 7 bases align to TRBD1. The material sequenced was PBMCs. The CDR3 coding sequence is TGCGCCAGCAGCCCGACAGGGCCACTTGGCTACACCTTC. Residues: CASSPTGPLGYTF.